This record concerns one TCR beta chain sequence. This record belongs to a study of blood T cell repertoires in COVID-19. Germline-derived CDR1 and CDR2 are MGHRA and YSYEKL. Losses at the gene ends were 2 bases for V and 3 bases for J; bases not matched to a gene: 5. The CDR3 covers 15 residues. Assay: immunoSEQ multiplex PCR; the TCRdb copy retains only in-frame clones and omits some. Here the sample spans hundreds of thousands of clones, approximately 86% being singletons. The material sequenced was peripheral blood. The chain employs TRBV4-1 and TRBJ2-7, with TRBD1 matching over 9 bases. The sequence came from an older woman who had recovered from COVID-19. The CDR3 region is CASSQRTGALYEQYF. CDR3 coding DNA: TGCGCCAGCAGCCAACGGACAGGGGCACTCTACGAGCAGTACTTC.